This TCR beta chain originates from a study of T cells in women clearing cervical HPV infection. Study as a whole: No precancer developed; the control's incident HPV16 infection cleared within 12 months.

MY09/MY11 PCR detected cervical HPV DNA; dot-blot assigned genotypes. Average input was around 1,100 ng genomic DNA for immunoSEQ TCR beta CDR3 amplification. TCRdb keeps only in-frame clones here, not all; method: immunoSEQ multiplex PCR. Its listing shows about 15,000 clones. Turning to this clone: At one end, the junction sequence differs from germline, possibly due to a read error. The read gets to within 3 residues of the CDR3 end, and the germline J gene fills in the rest.

The V gene's germline CDR1 is LGHNA and CDR2 YNFKEQ. The CDR3 covers 16 residues. The sample taken for sequencing was blood buffy coat. This TCR was sampled from a woman aged 18-70 years with a cervical HPV16 infection that either progressed to CIN3+ or cleared (not recorded which). The chain recombines TRBV4-2 with TRBJ2-2; a possible D gene is TRBD2 (5 bases). The sequenced CDR3 bases are TGCGCCAGCAGCCAAGAGACGCTCGGCGCGGGCGGGGAG. Its translation is CASSQETLGAGGE. The entire CDR3 sequence reads CASSQETLGAGGELFF.